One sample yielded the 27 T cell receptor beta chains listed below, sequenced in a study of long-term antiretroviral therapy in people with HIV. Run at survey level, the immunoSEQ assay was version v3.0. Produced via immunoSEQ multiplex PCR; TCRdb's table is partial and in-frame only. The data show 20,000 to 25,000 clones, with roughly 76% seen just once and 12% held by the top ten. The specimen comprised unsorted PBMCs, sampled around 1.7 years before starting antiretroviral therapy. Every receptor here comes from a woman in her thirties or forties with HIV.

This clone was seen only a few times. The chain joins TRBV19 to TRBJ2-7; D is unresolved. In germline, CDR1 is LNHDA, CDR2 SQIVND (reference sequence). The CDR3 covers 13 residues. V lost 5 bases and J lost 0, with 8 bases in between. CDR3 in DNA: TGTGCCAGTAGTGCCCGAAACTCCTACGAGCAGTACTTC. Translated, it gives CASSARNSYEQYF.

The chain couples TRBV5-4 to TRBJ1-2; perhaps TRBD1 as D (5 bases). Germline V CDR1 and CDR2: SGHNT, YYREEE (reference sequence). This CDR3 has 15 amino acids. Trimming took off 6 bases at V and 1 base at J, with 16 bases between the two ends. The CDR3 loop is CASTQNGGYNYGYTF. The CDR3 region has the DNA TGTGCCAGCACCCAGAATGGGGGGTATAACTATGGCTACACCTTC.

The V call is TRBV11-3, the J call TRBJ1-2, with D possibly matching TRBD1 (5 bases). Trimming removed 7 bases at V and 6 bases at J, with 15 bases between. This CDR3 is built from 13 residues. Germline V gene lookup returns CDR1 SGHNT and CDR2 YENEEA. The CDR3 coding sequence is TGTGCCAGCACCTTCACTGGGGGGAATGGCTACACCTTC. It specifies CASTFTGGNGYTF.

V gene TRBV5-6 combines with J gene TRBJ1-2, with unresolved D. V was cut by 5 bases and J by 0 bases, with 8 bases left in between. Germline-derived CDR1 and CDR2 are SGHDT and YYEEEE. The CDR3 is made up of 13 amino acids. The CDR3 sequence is CASRPTANYGYTF. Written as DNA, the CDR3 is TGTGCCAGCAGGCCTACAGCTAACTATGGCTACACCTTC.

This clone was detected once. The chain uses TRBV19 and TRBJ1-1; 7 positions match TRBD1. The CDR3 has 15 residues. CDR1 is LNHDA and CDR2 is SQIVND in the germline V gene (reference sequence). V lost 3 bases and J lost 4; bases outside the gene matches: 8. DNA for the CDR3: TGTGCCAGTAGTATTTTACAGGGGTTGGGCACTGAAGCTTTCTTT. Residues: CASSILQGLGTEAFF.

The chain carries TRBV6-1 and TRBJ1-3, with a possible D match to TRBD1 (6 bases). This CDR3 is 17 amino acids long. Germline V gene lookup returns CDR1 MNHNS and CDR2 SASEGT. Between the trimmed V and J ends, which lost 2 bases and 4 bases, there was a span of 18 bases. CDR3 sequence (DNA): TGTGCCAGCAGTGAATTTGGGTGGGGGGCGCCAGGAAACACCATATATTTT. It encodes CASSEFGWGAPGNTIYF.

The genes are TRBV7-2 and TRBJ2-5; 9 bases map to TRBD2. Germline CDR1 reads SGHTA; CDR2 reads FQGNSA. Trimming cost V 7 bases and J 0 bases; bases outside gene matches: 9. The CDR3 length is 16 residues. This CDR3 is CASTRGTSRYQETQYF. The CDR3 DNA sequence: TGTGCCAGCACCCGAGGGACTAGCCGCTACCAAGAGACCCAGTACTTC.

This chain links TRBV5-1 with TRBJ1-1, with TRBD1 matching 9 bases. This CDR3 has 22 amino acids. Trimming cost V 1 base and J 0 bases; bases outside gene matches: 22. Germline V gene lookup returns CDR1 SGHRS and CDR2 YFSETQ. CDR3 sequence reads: CASSLLPRRDRASKGMNTEAFF. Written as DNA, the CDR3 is TGCGCCAGCAGCTTGCTGCCCCGCCGGGACAGGGCTTCAAAGGGCATGAACACTGAAGCTTTCTTT.

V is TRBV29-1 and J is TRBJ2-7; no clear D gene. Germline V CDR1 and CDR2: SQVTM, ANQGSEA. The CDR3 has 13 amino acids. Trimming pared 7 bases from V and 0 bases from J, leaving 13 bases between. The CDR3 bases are TGCAGCGCCTCGCTACCTGGCTCCTACGAGCAGTACTTC. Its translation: CSASLPGSYEQYF.

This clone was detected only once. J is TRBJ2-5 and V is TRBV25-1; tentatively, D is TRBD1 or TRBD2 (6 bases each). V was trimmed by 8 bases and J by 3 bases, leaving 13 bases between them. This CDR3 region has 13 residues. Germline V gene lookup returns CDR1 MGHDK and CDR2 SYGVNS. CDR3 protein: CASGGTPKETQYF. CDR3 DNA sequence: TGTGCCAGCGGCGGGACACCCAAAGAGACCCAGTACTTC.

The chain's CDR3 is CASSPMGQSNYGYTF. The CDR3 DNA is TGTGCCAGCAGTCCCATGGGACAGAGTAACTATGGCTACACCTTC. The V gene is TRBV6-6, the J gene TRBJ1-2; the match to TRBD1 covers 7 bases. Germline trimming cut 5 bases from V and 1 base from J; bases unmatched to any gene: 7. Germline V gives CDR1 MNHNY, CDR2 SVGAGI (reference sequence). The CDR3 is 15 residues long.

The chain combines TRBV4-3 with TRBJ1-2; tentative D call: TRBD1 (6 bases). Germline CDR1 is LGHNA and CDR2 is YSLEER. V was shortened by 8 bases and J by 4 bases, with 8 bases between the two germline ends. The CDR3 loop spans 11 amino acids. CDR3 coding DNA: TGCGCCAGCGGAGGGGGCTATGGCTACACCTTC. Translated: CASGGGYGYTF.

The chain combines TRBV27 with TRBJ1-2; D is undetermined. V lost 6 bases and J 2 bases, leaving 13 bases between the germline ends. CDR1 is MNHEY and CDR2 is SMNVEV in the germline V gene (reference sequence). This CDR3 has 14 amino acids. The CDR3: CASSPVGLNYGYTF. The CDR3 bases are TGTGCCAGCAGCCCGGTAGGGCTCAACTATGGCTACACCTTC.

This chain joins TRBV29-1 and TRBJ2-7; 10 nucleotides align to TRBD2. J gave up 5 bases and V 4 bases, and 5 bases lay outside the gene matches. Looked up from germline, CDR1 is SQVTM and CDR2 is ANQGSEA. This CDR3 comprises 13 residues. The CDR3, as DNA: TGCAGCGTTGGGCTAGCGGGAGCGCACGAGCAGTACTTC. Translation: CSVGLAGAHEQYF.

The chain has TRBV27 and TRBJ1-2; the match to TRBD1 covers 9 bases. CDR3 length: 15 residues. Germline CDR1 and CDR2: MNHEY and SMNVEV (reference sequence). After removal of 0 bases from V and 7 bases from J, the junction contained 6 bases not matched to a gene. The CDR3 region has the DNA TGTGCCAGCAGTTTATCGGGACAGGGTATAGTTGGCTACACCTTC. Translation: CASSLSGQGIVGYTF.

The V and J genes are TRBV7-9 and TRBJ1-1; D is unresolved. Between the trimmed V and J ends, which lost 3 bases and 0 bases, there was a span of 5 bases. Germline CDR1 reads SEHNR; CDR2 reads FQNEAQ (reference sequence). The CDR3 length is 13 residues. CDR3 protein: CASSFTMNTEAFF. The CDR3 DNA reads TGTGCCAGCAGCTTTACTATGAACACTGAAGCTTTCTTT.

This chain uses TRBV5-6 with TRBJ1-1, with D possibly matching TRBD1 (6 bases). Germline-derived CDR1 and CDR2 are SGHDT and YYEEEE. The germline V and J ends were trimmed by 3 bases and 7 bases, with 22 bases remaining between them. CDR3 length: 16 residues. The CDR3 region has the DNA TGTGCCAGCAGCTCGGCCCCGGGACAAGTGGACCGTGAAGCTTTCTTT. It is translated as CASSSAPGQVDREAFF. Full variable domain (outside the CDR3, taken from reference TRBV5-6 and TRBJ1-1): DAGVTQSPTHLIKTRGQQVTLRCSPKSGHDTVSWYQQALGQGPQFIFQYYEEEERQRGNFPDRFSGHQFPNYSSELNVNALLLGDSALYLCASSSAPGQVDREAFFGQGTRLTVV.

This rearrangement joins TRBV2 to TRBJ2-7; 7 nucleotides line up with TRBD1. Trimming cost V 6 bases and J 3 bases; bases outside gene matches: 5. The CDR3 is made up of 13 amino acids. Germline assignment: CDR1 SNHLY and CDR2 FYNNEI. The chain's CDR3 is CASRRQGRYEQYF. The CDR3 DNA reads TGTGCCAGCAGGAGACAGGGTCGCTACGAGCAGTACTTC.

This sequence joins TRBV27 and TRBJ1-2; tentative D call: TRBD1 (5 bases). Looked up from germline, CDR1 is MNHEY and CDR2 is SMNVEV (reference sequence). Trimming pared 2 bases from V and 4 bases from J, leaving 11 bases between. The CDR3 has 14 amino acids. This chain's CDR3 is CASSLDAGSYGYTF. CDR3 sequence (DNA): TGTGCCAGCAGTTTAGATGCAGGGAGCTATGGCTACACCTTC.

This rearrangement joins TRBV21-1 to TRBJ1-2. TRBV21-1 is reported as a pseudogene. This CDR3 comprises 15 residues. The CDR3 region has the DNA TGTGCCAGCAGCAAAAAAATGGGGGGCCTCTATGGCTACACCTTC. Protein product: CASSKKMGGLYGYTF.

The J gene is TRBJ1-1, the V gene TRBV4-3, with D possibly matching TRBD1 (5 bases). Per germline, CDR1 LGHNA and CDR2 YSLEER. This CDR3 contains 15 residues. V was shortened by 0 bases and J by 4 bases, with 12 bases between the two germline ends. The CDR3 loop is CASSQDRRTGTEAFF. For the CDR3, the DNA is TGCGCCAGCAGCCAAGATCGAAGAACAGGCACTGAAGCTTTCTTT.

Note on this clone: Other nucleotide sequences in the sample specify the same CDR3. The CDR3 protein is CASSETSGPYEQYF. DNA of the CDR3: TGTGCCAGCAGCGAGACTAGCGGTCCCTACGAGCAGTACTTC. This chain joins TRBV9 and TRBJ2-7; TRBD2 agrees at 9 bases. J was trimmed by 2 bases and V by 3 bases; bases with no gene match: 3. The CDR3 is 14 residues long. The germline CDR1 and CDR2 sequences are SGDLS and YYNGEE.

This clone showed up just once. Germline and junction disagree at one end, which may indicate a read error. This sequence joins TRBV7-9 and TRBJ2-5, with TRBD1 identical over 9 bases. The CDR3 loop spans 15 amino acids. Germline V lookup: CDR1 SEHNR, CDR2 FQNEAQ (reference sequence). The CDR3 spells CASSSRDRAQEAQYF. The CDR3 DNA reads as TGTGCCAGCAGCTCGCGGGACAGGGCCCAAGAGGCCCAGTACTTC.

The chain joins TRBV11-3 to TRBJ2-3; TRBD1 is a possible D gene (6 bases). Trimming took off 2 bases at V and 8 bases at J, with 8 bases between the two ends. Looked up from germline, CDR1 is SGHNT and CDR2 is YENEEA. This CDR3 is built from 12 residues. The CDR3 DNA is TGTGCCAGCAGCTTACAAGGGGGTACGCAGTATTTT. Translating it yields CASSLQGGTQYF.

The CDR3 spells CASSRDISYEQYF. Written as DNA, the CDR3 is TGTGCCAGCAGCCGGGACATTTCCTACGAGCAGTACTTC. The rearrangement links TRBV14 to TRBJ2-7; D might be TRBD1 (6 bases). The V end lost 4 bases, the J end lost 1 base, and 8 bases lay between the germline ends. The CDR3 has 13 residues. Germline loops: CDR1 SGHDN, CDR2 FVKESK.

CDR3 loop: CASSLDQGTYNEQFF. The CDR3 DNA reads TGCGCCAGCAGCTTGGATCAGGGAACCTACAATGAGCAGTTCTTC. This chain uses TRBV5-1 with TRBJ2-1, with D maybe TRBD1 (5 bases). CDR3 size: 15 residues. V dropped 0 bases and J dropped 2 bases, with 9 bases sitting between them. CDR1 is SGHRS, CDR2 YFSETQ, per germline.

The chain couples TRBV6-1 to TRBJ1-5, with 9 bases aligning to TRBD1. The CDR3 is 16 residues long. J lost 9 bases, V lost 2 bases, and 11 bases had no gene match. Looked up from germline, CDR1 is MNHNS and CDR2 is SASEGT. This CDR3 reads CASSEQGQGPSRPQHF. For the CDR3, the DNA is TGTGCCAGCAGTGAACAGGGACAGGGCCCTAGTCGGCCCCAGCATTTT.